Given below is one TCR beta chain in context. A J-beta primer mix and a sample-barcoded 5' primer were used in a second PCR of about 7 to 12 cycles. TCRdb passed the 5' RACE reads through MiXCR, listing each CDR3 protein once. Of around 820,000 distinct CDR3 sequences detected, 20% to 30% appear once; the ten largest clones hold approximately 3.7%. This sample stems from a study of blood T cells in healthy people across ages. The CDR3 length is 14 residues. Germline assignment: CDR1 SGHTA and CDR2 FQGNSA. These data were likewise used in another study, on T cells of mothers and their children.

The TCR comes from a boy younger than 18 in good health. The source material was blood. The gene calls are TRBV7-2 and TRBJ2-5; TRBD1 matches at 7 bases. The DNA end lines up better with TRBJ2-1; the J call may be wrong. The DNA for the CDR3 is TGTGCCAGCAGGGCAACAGGGGACACGAATGAGCAGTTCTTC. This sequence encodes CASRATGDTNEQFF.